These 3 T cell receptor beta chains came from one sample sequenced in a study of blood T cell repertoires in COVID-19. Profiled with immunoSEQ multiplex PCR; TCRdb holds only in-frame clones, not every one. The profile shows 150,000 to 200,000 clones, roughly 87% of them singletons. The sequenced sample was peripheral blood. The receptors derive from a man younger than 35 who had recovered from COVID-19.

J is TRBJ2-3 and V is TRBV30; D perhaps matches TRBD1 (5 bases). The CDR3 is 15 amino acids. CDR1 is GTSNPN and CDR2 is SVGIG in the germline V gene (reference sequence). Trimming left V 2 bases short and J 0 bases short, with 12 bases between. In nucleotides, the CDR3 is TGTGCCTGGAGTTCCGCAGGGTATAGCACAGATACGCAGTATTTT. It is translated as CAWSSAGYSTDTQYF.

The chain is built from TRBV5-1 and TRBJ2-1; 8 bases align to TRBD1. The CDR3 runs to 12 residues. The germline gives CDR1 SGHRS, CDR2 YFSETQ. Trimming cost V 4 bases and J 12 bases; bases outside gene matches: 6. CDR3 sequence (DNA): TGCGCCAGCAGCAGCGGACAGGGAGGGCAGTTCTTC. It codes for CASSSGQGGQFF.

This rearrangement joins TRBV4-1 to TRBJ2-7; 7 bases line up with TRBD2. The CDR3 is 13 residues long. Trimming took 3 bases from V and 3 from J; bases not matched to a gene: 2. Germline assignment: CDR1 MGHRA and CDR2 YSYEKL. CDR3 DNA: TGCGCCAGCAGCCACGGACTAGTCTACGAGCAGTACTTC. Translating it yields CASSHGLVYEQYF.